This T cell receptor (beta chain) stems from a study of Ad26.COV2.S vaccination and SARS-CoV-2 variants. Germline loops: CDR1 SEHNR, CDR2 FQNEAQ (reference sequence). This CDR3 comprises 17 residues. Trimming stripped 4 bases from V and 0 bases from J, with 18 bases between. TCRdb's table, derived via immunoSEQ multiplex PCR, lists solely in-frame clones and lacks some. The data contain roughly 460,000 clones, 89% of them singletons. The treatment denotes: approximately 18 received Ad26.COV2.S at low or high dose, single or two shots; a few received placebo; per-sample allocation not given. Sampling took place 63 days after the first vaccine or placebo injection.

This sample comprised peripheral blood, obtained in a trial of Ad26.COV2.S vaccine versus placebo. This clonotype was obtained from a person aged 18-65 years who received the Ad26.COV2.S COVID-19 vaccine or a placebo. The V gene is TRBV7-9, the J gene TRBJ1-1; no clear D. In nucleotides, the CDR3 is TGTGCCAGCAGCTCCCGGTTAAGCTTACCGGTGAACACTGAAGCTTTCTTT. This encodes CASSSRLSLPVNTEAFF.